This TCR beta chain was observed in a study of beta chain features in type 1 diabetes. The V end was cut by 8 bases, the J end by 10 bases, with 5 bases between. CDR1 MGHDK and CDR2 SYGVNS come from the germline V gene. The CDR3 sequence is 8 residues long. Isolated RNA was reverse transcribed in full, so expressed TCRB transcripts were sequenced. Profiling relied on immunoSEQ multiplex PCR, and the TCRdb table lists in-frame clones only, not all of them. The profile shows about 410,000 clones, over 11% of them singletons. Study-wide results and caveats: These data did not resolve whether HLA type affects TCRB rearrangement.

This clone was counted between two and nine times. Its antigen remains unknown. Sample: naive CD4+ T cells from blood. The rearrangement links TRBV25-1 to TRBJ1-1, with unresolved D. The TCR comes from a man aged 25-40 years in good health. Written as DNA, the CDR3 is TGTGCCAGCGGGTTAGCTTTCTTT. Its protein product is CASGLAFF.